These 21 T cell receptor beta chains share one sample of origin, sequenced in a study of blood T cells in healthy people across ages. The use of a sample-barcoded 5' primer and a J-beta primer mix characterized a second PCR of about 6 to 11 cycles. Using its own MiXCR run on the 5' RACE reads, TCRdb lists one record per CDR3 protein. Among about 570,000 distinct CDR3 sequences listed, 27% were seen once. Sequencing was done on a sample of blood. Receptor source: a woman in her 70s in good health.

In DNA, the CDR3 is TGTGCCAGCGGATTCGGGGGGGGTGCTTTCTCCTACGAGCAGTACTTC. Translated: CASGFGGGAFSYEQYF. This rearrangement joins TRBV6-1 to TRBJ2-5; 8 positions agree with TRBD2. The last part of the DNA fits TRBJ2-7 better; the J call may be wrong. The germline V gene encodes CDR1 MNHNS and CDR2 SASEGT. The CDR3 runs to 16 residues.

The J gene is TRBJ2-2, the V gene TRBV4-2; D gene unclear. V gave up 4 bases and J gave up 5 bases, with 8 bases separating them. The CDR3 has 13 residues. Germline V CDR1 and CDR2: LGHNA, YNFKEQ. This CDR3 is CASSPRTTGELFF. Written as DNA, the CDR3 is TGTGCCAGCAGCCCGCGGACGACCGGGGAGCTGTTTTTT.

This clonotype turned up a few times. V gene TRBV28 combines with J gene TRBJ2-5; D perhaps matches TRBD1 (5 bases). The J call may not be correct, given that the DNA end is closer to TRBJ2-1. The CDR3 covers 19 residues. Germline V gene sequence: CDR1 MDHEN, CDR2 SYDVKM. The CDR3 sequence is CASKNPVGAARETYNEQFF. CDR3 DNA: TGTGCCAGCAAAAACCCCGTAGGGGCGGCCCGCGAAACTTACAATGAGCAGTTCTTC.

This chain uses TRBV7-2 with TRBJ2-1; TRBD2 agrees at 11 bases. With the DNA end fitting TRBJ2-7 better, the J assignment may be wrong. This CDR3 region has 15 residues. Germline loops: CDR1 SGHTA, CDR2 FQGNSA. The CDR3: CASSFQTSGAYEQYF. CDR3 DNA: TGTGCCAGCAGCTTTCAGACTAGCGGGGCCTACGAGCAGTACTTC.

The chain links TRBV7-9 to TRBJ1-4; D is unresolved. The V and J ends lost 3 bases and 5 bases respectively, with 7 bases between them. The CDR3 is 13 amino acids. Germline V gives CDR1 SEHNR, CDR2 FQNEAQ (reference sequence). This CDR3 reads CASSFPGNEKLFF. As DNA, the CDR3 is TGTGCCAGCAGCTTCCCAGGAAATGAAAAACTGTTTTTT.

This rearrangement joins TRBV5-1 to TRBJ2-7, with 9 nucleotides matching TRBD1. V dropped 4 bases and J dropped 1; count of bases not matched to a gene: 9. The CDR3 is 16 residues long. Germline CDR1 SGHRS, CDR2 YFSETQ. CDR3 sequence: CASSPQGQGMSYEQYF. DNA of the CDR3: TGCGCCAGCAGCCCGCAGGGACAGGGAATGTCCTACGAGCAGTACTTC. The complete variable domain, with remaining parts taken from reference TRBV5-1 and TRBJ2-7, reads KAGVTQTPRYLIKTRGQQVTLSCSPISGHRSVSWYQQTPGQGLQFLFEYFSETQRNKGNFPGRFSGRQFSNSRSEMNVSTLELGDSALYLCASSPQGQGMSYEQYFGPGTRLTVT.

The chain is built from TRBV18 and TRBJ1-3; no reliable D call. The CDR3 runs to 16 residues. V lost 3 bases, J lost 0 bases, and 12 bases lay in between. Germline-derived CDR1 and CDR2 are KGHSH and LQKENI. In DNA, the CDR3 is TGTGCCAGCTCACCTCCAGGCTCTTACTCTGGAAACACCATATATTTT. Translating it yields CASSPPGSYSGNTIYF.

This sequence joins TRBV9 and TRBJ2-3; 10 bases match TRBD2. This CDR3 has 15 residues. J lost 5 bases, V lost 3 bases, and 6 bases had no gene match. Germline V gives CDR1 SGDLS, CDR2 YYNGEE. The CDR3 here is CASSGSGGARDTQYF. The CDR3 nucleotides are TGTGCCAGCAGCGGCAGCGGGGGGGCCAGAGATACGCAGTATTTT.

The chain has TRBV3-1 and TRBJ2-7; D ambiguous. Deletions cut 0 bases from V and 4 bases from J, with 7 bases between. Germline-derived CDR1 and CDR2 are LGHDT and YNNKEL (reference sequence). This CDR3 spans 13 amino acids. Written as DNA, the CDR3 is TGTGCCAGCAGCCAAGAAATTGGATACGAGCAGTACTTC. Translating it yields CASSQEIGYEQYF.

This clonotype has only a few counts. The V gene is TRBV20-1, the J gene TRBJ2-7; the match to TRBD1 covers 10 bases. V lost 4 bases, J lost 5 bases, and 5 bases stayed unmatched. There are 13 residues in the CDR3. Germline CDR1 is DFQATT and CDR2 is SNEGSKA (reference sequence). CDR3 DNA sequence: TGCAGTGCTACCGGGACAGGGGTGGACGAGCAGTACTTC. Protein product: CSATGTGVDEQYF.

About this clonotype: Just one base apart from a much larger clone, this may be a read error. This CDR3 is CAISEYGKQYF. The CDR3 DNA reads TGTGCCATCAGTGAGTACGGGAAGCAGTACTTC. This chain joins TRBV10-3 and TRBJ2-7, with a tentative D call TRBD2 (5 bases). In germline, CDR1 is ENHRY, CDR2 SYGVKD. This CDR3 is 11 amino acids long. Trimming shortened V by 1 base and J by 8 bases, and 6 bases separated the two germline ends.

This clonotype appeared a few times. This chain connects TRBV7-9 to TRBJ2-5; D is uncertain. The CDR3 runs to 14 residues. CDR1 SEHNR and CDR2 FQNEAQ come from the germline V gene (reference sequence). Trimming shortened V by 5 bases and J by 4 bases, and 14 bases separated the two germline ends. The DNA of the CDR3 is TGTGCCAGCAGCCCACTCGCACGACTAGAGACCCAGTACTTC. This gives the protein CASSPLARLETQYF.

The V call is TRBV4-1, the J call TRBJ1-1; the D is unclear. The CDR3 loop spans 13 amino acids. Germline loops: CDR1 MGHRA, CDR2 YSYEKL. Trimming shortened V by 4 bases and J by 5 bases, and 11 bases separated the two germline ends. This chain's CDR3 is CASSLRAGTEAFF. CDR3 coding DNA: TGCGCCAGCAGCCTGAGGGCTGGTACTGAAGCTTTCTTT.

This clonotype has just a few counts. This chain links TRBV11-2 with TRBJ2-5, with TRBD2 matching 7 bases. CDR3 length equals 13 residues. The germline V gene encodes CDR1 SGHAT and CDR2 FQNNGV. V gave up 4 bases and J gave up 4 bases; unmatched junction bases: 3. The DNA for the CDR3 is TGTGCCAGCAGCTCGGGGGAGGGAGAGACCCAGTACTTC. Translation gives CASSSGEGETQYF.

The gene calls are TRBV12-3 or TRBV12-4 and TRBJ1-5; possible D gene TRBD1, 6 bases. The ends were cut back, 6 bases at V and 2 bases at J, with 20 bases in the middle. The CDR3 consists of 17 residues. The chain's CDR3 is CASRLEWGAGGNQPQHF. CDR3 DNA: TGTGCCAGCAGACTTGAGTGGGGGGCCGGGGGCAATCAGCCCCAGCATTTT.

This chain links TRBV7-2 with TRBJ2-7; 8 positions match TRBD2. This CDR3 is built from 13 residues. In germline, CDR1 is SGHTA, CDR2 FQGNSA. V dropped 4 bases and J dropped 6; count of bases not matched to a gene: 5. The CDR3 DNA reads TGTGCCAGCAGCTCGGGAGGGAGAGGCGAGCAGTACTTC. Amino acids: CASSSGGRGEQYF. Filled out from reference TRBV7-2 and TRBJ2-7, the complete variable domain reads GAGVSQSPSNKVTEKGKDVELRCDPISGHTALYWYRQSLGQGLEFLIYFQGNSAPDKSGLPSDRFSAERTGGSVSTLTIQRTQQEDSAVYLCASSSGGRGEQYFGPGTRLTVT.

The chain is built from TRBV24-1 and TRBJ1-2; 7 bases align to TRBD1. The CDR3 has 14 residues. CDR1 is KGHDR and CDR2 is SFDVKD in the germline V gene. Trimming at V came to 4 bases and at J to 4 bases, leaving 5 bases not matched to a gene. The CDR3: CATSEEGTAYGYTF. The CDR3 bases are TGTGCCACCAGTGAGGAGGGGACAGCCTATGGCTACACCTTC.

In its sample, this clonotype was seen a few times. This chain joins TRBV5-1 and TRBJ2-1; D is possibly TRBD2 (6 bases). CDR1 and CDR2 from the germline V gene are SGHRS and YFSETQ. The CDR3 is 14 amino acids. V gave up 0 bases and J gave up 6 bases, with 10 bases separating them. CDR3 protein: CASSLEGLSNEQFF. Here the CDR3 DNA reads TGCGCCAGCAGCTTGGAGGGACTTTCCAATGAGCAGTTCTTC.

The rearrangement links TRBV18 to TRBJ1-4; D possibly corresponds to TRBD1 (6 bases). The CDR3 spans 15 residues. V gave up 5 bases and J gave up 2 bases, with 12 bases separating them. In germline, CDR1 is KGHSH, CDR2 LQKENI. For the CDR3, the DNA is TGTGCCAGCTCAACCCGAGGGGGTACTAATGAAAAACTGTTTTTT. Translating gives CASSTRGGTNEKLFF.

This clonotype was detected many times. The chain employs TRBV13 and TRBJ2-1, with 12 bases fitting TRBD2. CDR1 is PRHDT, CDR2 FYEKMQ, per germline (reference sequence). The length of the CDR3 is 15 residues. V was pared by 9 bases and J by 4 bases, with 7 bases of the junction left unmatched. The CDR3 loop reads CASSPGLAGYNEQFF. CDR3 nucleotides: TGTGCCAGTAGTCCAGGACTAGCGGGGTACAATGAGCAGTTCTTC. The full variable domain, rest sourced from reference TRBV13 and TRBJ2-1, is AAGVIQSPRHLIKEKRETATLKCYPIPRHDTVYWYQQGPGQDPQFLISFYEKMQSDKGSIPDRFSAQQFSDYHSELNMSSLELGDSALYFCASSPGLAGYNEQFFGPGTRLTVL.

This clonotype was counted a few times. This chain uses TRBV5-5 with TRBJ1-3, with D possibly matching TRBD1 (6 bases). V lost 2 bases to trimming and J lost 2 bases, with 11 bases between them. From germline, CDR1 is SGHKS and CDR2 YYEKEE (reference sequence). The CDR3 has 15 residues. The CDR3 DNA reads TGTGCCAGCAGCTTCAGGGGCAGCCCTGGAAACACCATATATTTT. As protein: CASSFRGSPGNTIYF. The variable domain in full, completed from reference TRBV5-5 and TRBJ1-3, reads DAGVTQSPTHLIKTRGQQVTLRCSPISGHKSVSWYQQVLGQGPQFIFQYYEKEERGRGNFPDRFSARQFPNYSSELNVNALLLGDSALYLCASSFRGSPGNTIYFGEGSWLTVV.